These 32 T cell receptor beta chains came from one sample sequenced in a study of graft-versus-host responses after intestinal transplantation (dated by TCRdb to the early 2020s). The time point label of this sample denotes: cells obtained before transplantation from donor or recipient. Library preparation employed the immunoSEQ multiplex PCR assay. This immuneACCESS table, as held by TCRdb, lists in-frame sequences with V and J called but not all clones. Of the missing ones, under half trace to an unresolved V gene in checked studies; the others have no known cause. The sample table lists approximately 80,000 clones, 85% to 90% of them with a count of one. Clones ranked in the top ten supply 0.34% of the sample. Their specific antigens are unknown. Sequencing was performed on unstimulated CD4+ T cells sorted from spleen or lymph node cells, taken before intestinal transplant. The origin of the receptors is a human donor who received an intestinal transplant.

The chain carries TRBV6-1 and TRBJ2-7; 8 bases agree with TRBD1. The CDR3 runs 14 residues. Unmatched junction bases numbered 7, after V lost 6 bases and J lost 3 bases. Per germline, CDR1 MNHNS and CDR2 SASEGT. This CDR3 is CASRRTGQGYEQYF. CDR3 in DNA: TGTGCCAGCAGGAGAACTGGACAGGGCTACGAGCAGTACTTC.

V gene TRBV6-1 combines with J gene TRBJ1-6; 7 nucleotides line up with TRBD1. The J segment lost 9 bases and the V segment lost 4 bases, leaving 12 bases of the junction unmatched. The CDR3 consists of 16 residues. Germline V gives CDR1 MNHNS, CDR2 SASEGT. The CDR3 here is CASSAQTGPVGSPLHF. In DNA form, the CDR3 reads TGTGCCAGCAGTGCCCAGACAGGGCCGGTCGGTTCACCCCTCCACTTT.

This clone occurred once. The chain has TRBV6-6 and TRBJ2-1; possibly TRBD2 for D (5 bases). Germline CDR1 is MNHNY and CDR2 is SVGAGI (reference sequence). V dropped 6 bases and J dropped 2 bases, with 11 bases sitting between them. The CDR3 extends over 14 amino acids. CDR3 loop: CASSHGVPYNEQFF. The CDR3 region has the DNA TGTGCCAGCAGCCACGGGGTACCCTACAATGAGCAGTTCTTC.

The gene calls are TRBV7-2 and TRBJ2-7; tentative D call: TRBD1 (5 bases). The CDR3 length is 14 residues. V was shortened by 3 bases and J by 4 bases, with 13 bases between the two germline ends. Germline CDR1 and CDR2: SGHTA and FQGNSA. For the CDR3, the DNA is TGTGCCAGCAGCTTGCCCCGGAACAGGTACGAGCAGTACTTC. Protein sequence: CASSLPRNRYEQYF. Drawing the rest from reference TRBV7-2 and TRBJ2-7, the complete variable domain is GAGVSQSPSNKVTEKGKDVELRCDPISGHTALYWYRQSLGQGLEFLIYFQGNSAPDKSGLPSDRFSAERTGGSVSTLTIQRTQQEDSAVYLCASSLPRNRYEQYFGPGTRLTVT.

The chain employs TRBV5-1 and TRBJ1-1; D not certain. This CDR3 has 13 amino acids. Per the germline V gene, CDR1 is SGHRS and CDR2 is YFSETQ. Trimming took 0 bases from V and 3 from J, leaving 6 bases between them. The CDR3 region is CASSLARDTEAFF. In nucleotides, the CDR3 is TGCGCCAGCAGCTTGGCGCGGGACACTGAAGCTTTCTTT.

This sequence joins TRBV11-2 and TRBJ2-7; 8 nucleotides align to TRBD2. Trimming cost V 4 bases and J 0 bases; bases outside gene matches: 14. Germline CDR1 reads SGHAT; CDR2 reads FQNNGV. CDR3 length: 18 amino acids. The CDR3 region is CASSWGASGRTYSYEQYF. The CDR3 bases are TGTGCCAGCAGCTGGGGAGCTAGCGGGCGAACCTACTCCTACGAGCAGTACTTC. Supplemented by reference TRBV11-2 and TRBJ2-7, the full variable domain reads EAGVAQSPRYKIIEKRQSVAFWCNPISGHATLYWYQQILGQGPKLLIQFQNNGVVDDSQLPKDRFSAERLKGVDSTLKIQPAKLEDSAVYLCASSWGASGRTYSYEQYFGPGTRLTVT.

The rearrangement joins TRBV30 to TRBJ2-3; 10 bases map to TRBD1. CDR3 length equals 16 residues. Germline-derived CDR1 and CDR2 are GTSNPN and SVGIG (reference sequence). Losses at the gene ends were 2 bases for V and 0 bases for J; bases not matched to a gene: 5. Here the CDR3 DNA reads TGTGCCTGGAGTAGACAGGGGGCTTATAGCACAGATACGCAGTATTTT. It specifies CAWSRQGAYSTDTQYF.

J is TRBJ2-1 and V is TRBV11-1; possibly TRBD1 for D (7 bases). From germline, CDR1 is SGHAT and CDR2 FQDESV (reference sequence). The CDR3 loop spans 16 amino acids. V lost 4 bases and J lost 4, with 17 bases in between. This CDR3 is CASSSRGDRHYNEQFF. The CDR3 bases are TGTGCCAGCAGCTCCCGCGGGGACAGACATTACAATGAGCAGTTCTTC.

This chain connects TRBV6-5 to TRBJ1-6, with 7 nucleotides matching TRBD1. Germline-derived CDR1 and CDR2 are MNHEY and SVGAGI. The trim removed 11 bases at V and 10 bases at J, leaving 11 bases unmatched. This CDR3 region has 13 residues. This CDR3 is CAGKGGQYSPLHF. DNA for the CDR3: TGTGCCGGCAAAGGGGGACAGTACTCACCCCTCCACTTT.

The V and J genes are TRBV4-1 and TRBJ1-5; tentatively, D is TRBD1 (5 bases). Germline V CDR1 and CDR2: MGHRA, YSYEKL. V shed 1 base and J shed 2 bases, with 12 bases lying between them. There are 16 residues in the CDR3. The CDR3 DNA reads TGCGCCAGCAGCCAAGGTGGGGGGGTCGGCAATCAGCCCCAGCATTTT. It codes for CASSQGGGVGNQPQHF.

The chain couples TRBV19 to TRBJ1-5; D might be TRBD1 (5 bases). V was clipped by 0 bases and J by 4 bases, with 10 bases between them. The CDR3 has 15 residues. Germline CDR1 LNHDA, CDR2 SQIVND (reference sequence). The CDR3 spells CASSIDGQGNQPQHF. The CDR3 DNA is TGTGCCAGTAGTATAGATGGACAAGGGAATCAGCCCCAGCATTTT.

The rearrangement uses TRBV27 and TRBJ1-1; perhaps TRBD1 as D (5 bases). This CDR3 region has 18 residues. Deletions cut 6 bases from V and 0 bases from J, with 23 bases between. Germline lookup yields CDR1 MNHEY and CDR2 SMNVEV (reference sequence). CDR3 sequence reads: CASSRKPPGIGMNTEAFF. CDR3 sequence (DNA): TGTGCCAGCAGCCGTAAACCTCCAGGGATAGGGATGAACACTGAAGCTTTCTTT.

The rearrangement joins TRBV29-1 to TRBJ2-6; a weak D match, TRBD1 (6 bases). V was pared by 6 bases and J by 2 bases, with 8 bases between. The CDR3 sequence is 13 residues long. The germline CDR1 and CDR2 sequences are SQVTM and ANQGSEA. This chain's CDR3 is CSVQGPGANVLTF. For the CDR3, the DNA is TGCAGCGTACAGGGACCTGGGGCCAACGTCCTGACTTTC.

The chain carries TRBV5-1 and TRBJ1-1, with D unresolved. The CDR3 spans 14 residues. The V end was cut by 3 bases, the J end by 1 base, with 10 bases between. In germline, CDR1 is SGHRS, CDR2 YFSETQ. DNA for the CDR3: TGCGCCAGCAGCTCGGCGGGTAGGAACACTGAAGCTTTCTTT. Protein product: CASSSAGRNTEAFF.

CDR3 sequence (DNA): TGTGCCAGCCGAAAAAACCGGGAAGTGCAGTTCTTC. Its translation: CASRKNREVQFF. The chain couples TRBV6-6 to TRBJ2-1; tentatively, D is TRBD2 (5 bases). Germline lookup yields CDR1 MNHNY and CDR2 SVGAGI (reference sequence). The CDR3 totals 12 residues. Trimming stripped 8 bases from V and 12 bases from J, with 17 bases between.

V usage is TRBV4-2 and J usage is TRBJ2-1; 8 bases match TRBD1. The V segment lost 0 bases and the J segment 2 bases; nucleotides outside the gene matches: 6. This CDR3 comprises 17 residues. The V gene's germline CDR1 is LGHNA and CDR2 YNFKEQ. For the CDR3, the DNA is TGTGCCAGCAGCCAAGAACCGGGACAGGTTACCTACAATGAGCAGTTCTTC. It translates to CASSQEPGQVTYNEQFF.

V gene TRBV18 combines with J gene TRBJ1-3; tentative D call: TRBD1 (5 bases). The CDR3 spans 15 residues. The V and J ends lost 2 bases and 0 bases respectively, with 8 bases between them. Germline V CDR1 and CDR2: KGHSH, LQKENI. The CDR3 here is CASSPIQVSGNTIYF. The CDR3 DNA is TGTGCCAGCTCACCAATACAGGTCTCTGGAAACACCATATATTTT.

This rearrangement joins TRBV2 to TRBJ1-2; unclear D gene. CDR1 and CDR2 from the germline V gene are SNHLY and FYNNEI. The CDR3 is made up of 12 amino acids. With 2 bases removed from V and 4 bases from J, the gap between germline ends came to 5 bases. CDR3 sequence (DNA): TGTGCCAGCAGTGAACGCAGCTATGGCTACACCTTC. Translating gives CASSERSYGYTF.

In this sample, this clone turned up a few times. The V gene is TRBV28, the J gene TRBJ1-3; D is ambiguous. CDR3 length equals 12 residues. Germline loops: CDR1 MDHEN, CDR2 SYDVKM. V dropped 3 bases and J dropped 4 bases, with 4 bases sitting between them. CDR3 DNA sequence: TGTGCCAGCAGTTTTTCGGGAAACACCATATATTTT. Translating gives CASSFSGNTIYF.

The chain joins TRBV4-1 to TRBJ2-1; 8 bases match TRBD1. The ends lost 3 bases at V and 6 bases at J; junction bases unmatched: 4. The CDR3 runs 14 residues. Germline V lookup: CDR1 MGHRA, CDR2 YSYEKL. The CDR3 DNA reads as TGCGCCAGCAGCCATCTAACAGGGGGCAATGAGCAGTTCTTC. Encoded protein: CASSHLTGGNEQFF.

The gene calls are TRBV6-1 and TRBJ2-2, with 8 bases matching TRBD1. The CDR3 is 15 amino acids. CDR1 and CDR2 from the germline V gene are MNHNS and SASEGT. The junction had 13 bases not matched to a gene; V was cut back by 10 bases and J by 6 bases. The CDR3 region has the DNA TGTGCCACCACCGGACAGGGAGGATCACCCGGGGAGCTGTTTTTT. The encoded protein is CATTGQGGSPGELFF.

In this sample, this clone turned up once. Here the CDR3 DNA reads TGTGCCAGCAGCATCGACAGGTTTAGCTTAGATGGCTACACCTTC. This gives the protein CASSIDRFSLDGYTF. V usage is TRBV6-5 and J usage is TRBJ1-2, with D possibly matching TRBD1 (6 bases). The V end lost 6 bases, the J end lost 6 bases, and 20 bases lay between the germline ends. The CDR3 consists of 15 residues. Per the germline V gene, CDR1 is MNHEY and CDR2 is SVGAGI.

The CDR3 coding sequence is TGCGCCAGCAGCATACAGGGGACCTATGGCTACACCTTC. Its translation is CASSIQGTYGYTF. V gene TRBV5-1 combines with J gene TRBJ1-2; 7 bases are shared with TRBD1. There are 13 residues in the CDR3. Germline V gene lookup returns CDR1 SGHRS and CDR2 YFSETQ. J lost 4 bases, V lost 4 bases, and 4 bases had no gene match.

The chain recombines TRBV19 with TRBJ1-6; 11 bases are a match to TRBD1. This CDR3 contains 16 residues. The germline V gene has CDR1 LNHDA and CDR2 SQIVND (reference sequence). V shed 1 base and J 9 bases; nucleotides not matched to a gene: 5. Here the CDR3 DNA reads TGTGCCAGTAGTATAGTCGGGACAGGGGGTGGTTCACCCCTCCACTTT. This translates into CASSIVGTGGGSPLHF.

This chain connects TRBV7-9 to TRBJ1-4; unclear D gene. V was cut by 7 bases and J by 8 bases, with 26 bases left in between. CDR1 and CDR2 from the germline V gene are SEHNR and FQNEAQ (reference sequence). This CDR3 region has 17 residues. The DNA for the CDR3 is TGTGCCAGCAATCTTAAGTTAGCGGAGGGCACCTTCGAAAAACTGTTTTTT. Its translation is CASNLKLAEGTFEKLFF.

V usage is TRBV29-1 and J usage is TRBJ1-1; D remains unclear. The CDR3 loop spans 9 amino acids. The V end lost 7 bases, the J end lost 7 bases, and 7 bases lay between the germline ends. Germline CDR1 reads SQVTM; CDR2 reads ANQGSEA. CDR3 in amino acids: CSAENEAFF. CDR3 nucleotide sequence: TGCAGCGCCGAGAATGAAGCTTTCTTT.

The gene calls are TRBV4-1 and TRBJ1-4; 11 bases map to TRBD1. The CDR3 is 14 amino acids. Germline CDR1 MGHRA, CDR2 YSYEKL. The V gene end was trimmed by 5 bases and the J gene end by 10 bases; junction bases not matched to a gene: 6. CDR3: CASSTDRGQGKLFF. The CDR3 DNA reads TGCGCCAGCAGCACGGACAGGGGGCAGGGAAAACTGTTTTTT.

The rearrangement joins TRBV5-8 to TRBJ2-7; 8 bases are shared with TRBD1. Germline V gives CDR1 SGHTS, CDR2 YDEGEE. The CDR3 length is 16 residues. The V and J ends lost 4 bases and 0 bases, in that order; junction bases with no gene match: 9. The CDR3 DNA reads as TGTGCCAGCAGCCCGGACCGGGACAGGATCTCCTACGAGCAGTACTTC. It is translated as CASSPDRDRISYEQYF. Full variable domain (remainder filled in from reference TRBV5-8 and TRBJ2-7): EAGVTQSPTHLIKTRGQQATLRCSPISGHTSVYWYQQALGLGLQFLLWYDEGEERNRGNFPPRFSGRQFPNYSSELNVNALELEDSALYLCASSPDRDRISYEQYFGPGTRLTVT.

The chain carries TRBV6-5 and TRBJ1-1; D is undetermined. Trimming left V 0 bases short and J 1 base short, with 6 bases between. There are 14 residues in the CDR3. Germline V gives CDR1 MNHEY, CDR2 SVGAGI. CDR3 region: CASSYSPGNTEAFF. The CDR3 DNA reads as TGTGCCAGCAGTTACTCGCCAGGGAACACTGAAGCTTTCTTT.

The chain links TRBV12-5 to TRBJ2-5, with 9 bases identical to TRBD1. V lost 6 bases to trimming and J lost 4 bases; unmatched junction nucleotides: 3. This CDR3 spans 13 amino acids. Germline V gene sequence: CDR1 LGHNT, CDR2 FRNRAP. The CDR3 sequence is CASGPQGAETQYF. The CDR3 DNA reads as TGTGCTAGTGGACCACAGGGGGCAGAGACCCAGTACTTC.

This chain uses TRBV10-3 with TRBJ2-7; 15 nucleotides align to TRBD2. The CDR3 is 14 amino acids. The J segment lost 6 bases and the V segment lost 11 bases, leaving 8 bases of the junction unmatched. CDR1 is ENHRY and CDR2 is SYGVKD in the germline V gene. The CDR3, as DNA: TGTGCCGTCTCCGGGACTAGCGGGAGGAGCGAGCAGTACTTC. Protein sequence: CAVSGTSGRSEQYF.

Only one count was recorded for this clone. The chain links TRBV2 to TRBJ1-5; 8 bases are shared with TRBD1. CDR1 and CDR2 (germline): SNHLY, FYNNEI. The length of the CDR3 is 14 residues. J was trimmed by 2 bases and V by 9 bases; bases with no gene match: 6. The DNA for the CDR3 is TGTGCCAGTTCAGGGGGCCTGGGCAATCAGCCCCAGCATTTT. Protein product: CASSGGLGNQPQHF.